Presented here are 29 T cell receptor beta chains from one specimen sequenced in a study of T cell responses to AZD1222 COVID-19 vaccine (dated by TCRdb to the early 2020s). The library was built by means of the immunoSEQ multiplex PCR assay. The table was pulled from immuneACCESS by TCRdb, which kept in-frame rearrangements only. Such tables lose some clones; where checked, under half of the loss comes from unresolved V genes, and the rest has no known cause. This sample comprises some 80,000 clones, roughly 80% of them detected only once. Clones ranked in the top ten supply approximately 27% of the sample. This specimen's time point label, interpreted: about 28 days (+/-7) after the second vaccine dose. The meaning of the sample's treatment or condition label: meningococcal conjugate vaccine given as trial control. The source was peripheral blood, collected 28 days after the second dose of the MenACWY control vaccine. The receptors shown here come from an adult who received the MenACWY meningococcal vaccine as a control.

The V call is TRBV5-6, the J call TRBJ1-4, with D unresolved. The ends were cut back, 3 bases at V and 3 bases at J, with 9 bases in the middle. The CDR3 consists of 14 residues. Per germline, CDR1 SGHDT and CDR2 YYEEEE. In DNA form, the CDR3 reads TGTGCCAGCAGCTGGTGGGGTTCTAATGAAAAACTGTTTTTT. This translates into CASSWWGSNEKLFF.

This chain connects TRBV30 to TRBJ2-3, with 7 bases fitting TRBD2. The CDR3 loop spans 16 amino acids. Trimming cost V 1 base and J 8 bases; bases outside gene matches: 15. Germline lookup yields CDR1 GTSNPN and CDR2 SVGIG (reference sequence). The CDR3 loop is CAWSGVGGTTDFTQYF. The CDR3, as DNA: TGTGCCTGGAGTGGGGTCGGGGGGACTACCGACTTTACGCAGTATTTT.

In this sample, this clone turned up once. The chain is built from TRBV6-2 or TRBV6-3 and TRBJ2-1; 15 bases align to TRBD2. The CDR3 contains 22 residues. Germline CDR1 reads MNHEY; CDR2 reads SVGEGT. J lost 0 bases, V lost 6 bases, and 18 bases had no gene match. CDR3 residues: CASSPPPGLAGGFLSSYNEQFF. CDR3 sequence (DNA): TGTGCCAGCAGCCCCCCCCCGGGACTAGCGGGGGGCTTTCTAAGCTCCTACAATGAGCAGTTCTTC.

The chain is built from TRBV5-1 and TRBJ2-2; TRBD1 is a possible D gene (6 bases). The V gene's germline CDR1 is SGHRS and CDR2 YFSETQ. Trimming shortened V by 4 bases and J by 4 bases, and 14 bases separated the two germline ends. The CDR3 has 15 amino acids. CDR3 amino acids: CASSLGQTSTGELFF. DNA for the CDR3: TGCGCCAGCAGCCTCGGACAGACCTCCACCGGGGAGCTGTTTTTT.

The V call is TRBV28, the J call TRBJ2-5; 7 bases align to TRBD1. CDR3 length equals 14 residues. After removal of 4 bases from V and 1 base from J, the junction contained 3 bases not matched to a gene. The germline V gene encodes CDR1 MDHEN and CDR2 SYDVKM. CDR3: CASSSRQGQETQYF. DNA of the CDR3: TGTGCCAGCAGTTCGCGACAGGGCCAAGAGACCCAGTACTTC.

The J gene is TRBJ2-5, the V gene TRBV30; D possibly corresponds to TRBD2 (5 bases). Trimming removed 2 bases from V and 3 bases from J, with 7 bases in between. In germline, CDR1 is GTSNPN, CDR2 SVGIG (reference sequence). The CDR3 spans 12 residues. The CDR3: CAWSSGKETQYF. As DNA, the CDR3 is TGTGCCTGGAGTAGCGGAAAAGAGACCCAGTACTTC. The variable domain in full, with the rest retrieved from reference TRBV30 and TRBJ2-5, is SQTIHQWPATLVQPVGSPLSLECTVEGTSNPNLYWYRQAAGRGLQLLFYSVGIGQISSEVPQNLSASRPQDRQFILSSKKLLLSDSGFYLCAWSSGKETQYFGPGTRLLVL.

The rearrangement links TRBV11-1 to TRBJ2-3; D is unclear. This CDR3 comprises 13 residues. CDR1 is SGHAT, CDR2 FQDESV, per germline (reference sequence). Between the trimmed V and J ends, which lost 5 bases and 5 bases, there was a span of 11 bases. The CDR3 protein is CASSPASVDTQYF. DNA of the CDR3: TGTGCCAGCAGCCCAGCATCGGTAGATACGCAGTATTTT.

CDR3 residues: CASSLGDTEAFF. The CDR3 DNA reads as TGTGCCAGCAGCTTAGGGGACACTGAAGCTTTCTTT. V is TRBV5-4 and J is TRBJ1-1; D perhaps matches TRBD1 (5 bases). This CDR3 has 12 amino acids. CDR1 SGHNT and CDR2 YYREEE come from the germline V gene (reference sequence). V was clipped by 2 bases and J by 3 bases, with 5 bases between them.

At least ten counts were recorded for this clone. J is TRBJ1-5 and V is TRBV28, with D possibly being TRBD1 (6 bases). V was cut by 3 bases and J by 7 bases, with 10 bases left in between. Germline lookup yields CDR1 MDHEN and CDR2 SYDVKM. The CDR3 contains 13 residues. The CDR3: CASSFRGAQPQHF. CDR3 nucleotides: TGTGCCAGCAGTTTTAGGGGGGCCCAGCCCCAGCATTTT.

This clone was observed a few times. The chain couples TRBV28 to TRBJ1-3; D unresolved. The CDR3 runs 16 residues. Germline CDR1 is MDHEN and CDR2 is SYDVKM. V dropped 3 bases and J dropped 3 bases, with 15 bases sitting between them. CDR3 protein: CASSLISNYFGNTIYF. DNA for the CDR3: TGTGCCAGCAGTTTGATCTCCAACTACTTTGGAAACACCATATATTTT.

The genes are TRBV5-1 and TRBJ1-1; D gene uncertain. CDR1 and CDR2 from the germline V gene are SGHRS and YFSETQ. The ends were cut back, 0 bases at V and 4 bases at J, with 10 bases in the middle. The CDR3 has 14 residues. The CDR3 DNA is TGCGCCAGCAGCTTGGACACGGGAGGCACTGAAGCTTTCTTT. It translates to CASSLDTGGTEAFF.

The J gene is TRBJ2-3, the V gene TRBV2; TRBD2 agrees at 9 bases. The CDR3 sequence is 14 residues long. With 8 bases clipped from V and 3 bases from J, the junction kept 6 bases outside the gene matches. Germline CDR1 reads SNHLY; CDR2 reads FYNNEI. CDR3 protein: CASRVGLATDTQYF. The CDR3 DNA reads TGTGCCAGCCGGGTGGGACTAGCAACAGATACGCAGTATTTT.

V and J are TRBV5-4 and TRBJ2-1; D unclear. This CDR3 has 16 residues. Looked up from germline, CDR1 is SGHNT and CDR2 is YYREEE (reference sequence). V shed 3 bases and J shed 0 bases, with 13 bases lying between them. CDR3 nucleotide sequence: TGTGCCAGCAGCTGGGCAGGCAAAAGCTCCTACAATGAGCAGTTCTTC. It codes for CASSWAGKSSYNEQFF.

The J gene is TRBJ2-7, the V gene TRBV10-2, with 10 bases aligning to TRBD2. The CDR3 consists of 16 residues. The germline V gene encodes CDR1 WSHSY and CDR2 SAAADI. J gave up 7 bases and V 3 bases, and 12 bases lay outside the gene matches. CDR3 amino acids: CASSESSGSSGGEQYF. DNA for the CDR3: TGCGCCAGCAGTGAATCTAGCGGGAGTAGTGGGGGAGAGCAGTACTTC.

This clone is a singleton in its sample. V gene TRBV27 combines with J gene TRBJ2-7; 10 bases match TRBD2. V lost 7 bases, J lost 7 bases, and 7 bases stayed unmatched. From germline, CDR1 is MNHEY and CDR2 SMNVEV (reference sequence). The CDR3 has 13 residues. CDR3 DNA sequence: TGTGCCAGCAAGTTAGCGGGAGGTCATGAGCAGTACTTC. Translating it yields CASKLAGGHEQYF.

This sequence joins TRBV20-1 and TRBJ2-7; D is perhaps TRBD1 or TRBD2 (5 bases each). Trimming left V 6 bases short and J 3 bases short, with 6 bases between. CDR3 length equals 10 residues. CDR1 is DFQATT, CDR2 SNEGSKA, per germline (reference sequence). CDR3 bases: TGCAGTGCGGGGGACTACGAGCAGTACTTC. Amino acids: CSAGDYEQYF.

This chain links TRBV10-3 with TRBJ2-7; 7 nucleotides agree with TRBD2. J was trimmed by 2 bases and V by 8 bases; bases with no gene match: 9. The germline V gene has CDR1 ENHRY and CDR2 SYGVKD. The CDR3 consists of 14 residues. The CDR3 sequence: CAIAGGGGTYEQYF. The DNA for the CDR3 is TGTGCCATCGCGGGCGGCGGGGGAACCTACGAGCAGTACTTC.

This clone was recorded a few times. The CDR3 loop reads CASSVDVNTEAFF. CDR3 in DNA: TGTGCCAGCAGCGTAGATGTCAACACTGAAGCTTTCTTT. The V call is TRBV9, the J call TRBJ1-1; D remains ambiguous. Germline CDR1 reads SGDLS; CDR2 reads YYNGEE. V was shortened by 0 bases and J by 2 bases, with 5 bases between the two germline ends. CDR3 size: 13 residues.

The V call is TRBV5-1, the J call TRBJ1-1, with a tentative D call TRBD1 (5 bases). This CDR3 contains 16 residues. The V and J ends lost 3 bases and 0 bases respectively, with 15 bases between them. The germline V gene has CDR1 SGHRS and CDR2 YFSETQ. This CDR3 is CASSSRAGRMNTEAFF. CDR3 sequence (DNA): TGCGCCAGCAGCTCGAGGGCAGGGAGGATGAACACTGAAGCTTTCTTT.

This clone appeared a single time. The chain links TRBV4-1 to TRBJ1-1; D gene ambiguous. CDR1 and CDR2 (germline): MGHRA, YSYEKL. V lost 4 bases, J lost 0 bases, and 9 bases lay in between. There are 14 residues in the CDR3. CDR3 in amino acids: CASSPAGVNTEAFF. DNA of the CDR3: TGCGCCAGCAGCCCGGCCGGGGTGAACACTGAAGCTTTCTTT.

This rearrangement joins TRBV19 to TRBJ1-5, with 9 positions matching TRBD1. Germline CDR1 and CDR2: LNHDA and SQIVND (reference sequence). V lost 4 bases to trimming and J lost 4 bases; unmatched junction nucleotides: 5. This CDR3 is built from 15 residues. The CDR3 reads CASSTGQGKNQPQHF. Written as DNA, the CDR3 is TGTGCCAGTAGTACCGGACAGGGGAAGAATCAGCCCCAGCATTTT.

CDR3 sequence: CTSSAEQFF. Here the CDR3 DNA reads TGCACCAGCAGCGCCGAGCAGTTCTTC. The V call is TRBV1, the J call TRBJ2-1. TRBV1 constitutes a pseudogene. The CDR3 spans 9 residues.

This clone was seen only a few times. The rearrangement joins TRBV5-4 to TRBJ1-2, with TRBD1 identical over 8 bases. J was trimmed by 6 bases and V by 3 bases; bases with no gene match: 10. The CDR3 is 15 amino acids. The V gene's germline CDR1 is SGHNT and CDR2 YYREEE (reference sequence). CDR3 amino acids: CASSSPGGNPDGYTF. DNA of the CDR3: TGTGCCAGCAGCTCGCCAGGGGGCAATCCTGATGGCTACACCTTC.

V and J are TRBV11-2 and TRBJ2-1; D remains ambiguous. The CDR3 has 15 amino acids. CDR1 and CDR2 (germline): SGHAT, FQNNGV. Trimming removed 0 bases from V and 5 bases from J, with 11 bases in between. The CDR3: CASSLEGLGNNEQFF. The CDR3 coding sequence is TGTGCCAGCAGCTTAGAAGGGTTGGGTAACAATGAGCAGTTCTTC.

The J gene is TRBJ1-1, the V gene TRBV20-1; D might be TRBD1 (6 bases). The CDR3 sequence is 11 residues long. Germline CDR1 reads DFQATT; CDR2 reads SNEGSKA (reference sequence). CDR3 sequence (DNA): TGCAGCGCCTCTCACAGGGATGAAGCTTTCTTT. Translation gives CSASHRDEAFF.

This chain joins TRBV5-1 and TRBJ2-7; D is perhaps TRBD1 (6 bases). Per the germline V gene, CDR1 is SGHRS and CDR2 is YFSETQ. The CDR3 is made up of 15 amino acids. Trimming left V 2 bases short and J 3 bases short, with 15 bases between. For the CDR3, the DNA is TGCGCCAGCAGCTTAAAGGGGGTCGCCCACTACGAGCAGTACTTC. This codes for CASSLKGVAHYEQYF.

The chain links TRBV3-1 (or the pseudogene TRBV3-2) to TRBJ2-6; D is uncertain. This CDR3 is 14 amino acids long. Germline V gene data show CDR1 as LGHDT and CDR2 as YNNKEL (reference sequence). V was cut by 1 base and J by 1 base, with 2 bases left in between. CDR3 nucleotides: TGTGCCAGCAGCCAAGTATCTGGGGCCAACGTCCTGACTTTC. It yields the protein CASSQVSGANVLTF.

The chain combines TRBV19 with TRBJ1-2, with unresolved D. Germline V CDR1 and CDR2: LNHDA, SQIVND (reference sequence). V was shortened by 5 bases and J by 7 bases, with 17 bases between the two germline ends. The CDR3 contains 14 residues. This chain's CDR3 is CASSLSEGRGGYTF. CDR3 sequence (DNA): TGTGCCAGTAGTCTCTCGGAAGGGCGAGGTGGCTACACCTTC. Based on the CDR3 plus reference TRBV19 and TRBJ1-2, the full variable domain is DGGITQSPKYLFRKEGQNVTLSCEQNLNHDAMYWYRQDPGQGLRLIYYSQIVNDFQKGDIAEGYSVSREKKESFPLTVTSAQKNPTAFYLCASSLSEGRGGYTFGSGTRLTVV.

This chain joins TRBV5-1 and TRBJ2-2; 8 nucleotides line up with TRBD2. CDR3 size: 16 residues. Germline V CDR1 and CDR2: SGHRS, YFSETQ. V was clipped by 0 bases and J by 1 base; unmatched bases: 2. The CDR3 loop is CASSLGLAGNTGELFF. CDR3 nucleotide sequence: TGCGCCAGCAGCTTGGGCCTAGCGGGGAACACCGGGGAGCTGTTTTTT.